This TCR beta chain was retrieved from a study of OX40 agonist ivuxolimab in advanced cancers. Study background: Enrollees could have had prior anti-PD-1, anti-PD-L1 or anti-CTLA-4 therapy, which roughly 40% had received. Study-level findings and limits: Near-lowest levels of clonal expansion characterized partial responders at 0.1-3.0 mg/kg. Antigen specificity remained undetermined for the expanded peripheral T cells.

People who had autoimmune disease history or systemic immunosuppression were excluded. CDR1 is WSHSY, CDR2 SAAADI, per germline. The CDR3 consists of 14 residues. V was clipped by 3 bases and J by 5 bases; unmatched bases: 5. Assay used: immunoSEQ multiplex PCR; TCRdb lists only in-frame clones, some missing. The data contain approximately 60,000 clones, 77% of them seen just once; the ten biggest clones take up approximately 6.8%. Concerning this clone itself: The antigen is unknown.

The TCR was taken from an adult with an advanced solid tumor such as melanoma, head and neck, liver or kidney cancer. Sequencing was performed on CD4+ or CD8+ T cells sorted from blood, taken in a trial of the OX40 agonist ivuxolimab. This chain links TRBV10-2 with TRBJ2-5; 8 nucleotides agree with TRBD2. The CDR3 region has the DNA TGCGCCAGCAGTGACTTAAGCGGGAGCGAGACCCAGTACTTC. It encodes CASSDLSGSETQYF.